These 10 T cell receptor beta chains share one sample of origin, sequenced in a study of T cells after somatic rescue of genetic block. TCRdb's copy holds only in-frame clones and misses some; the assay was immunoSEQ multiplex PCR. The sample has more than 13,000 clones, about 70% seen once. Material for sequencing was peripheral blood mononuclear cells (PBMCs). The receptor set was obtained from a man in his late teens or twenties.

There are a few counts of this clone. The chain couples TRBV7-8 to TRBJ2-5; TRBD2 matches at 12 bases. There are 15 residues in the CDR3. Germline V gene sequence: CDR1 SGHVS, CDR2 FQNEAQ. Trimming cost V 5 bases and J 4 bases; bases outside gene matches: 5. The CDR3 DNA sequence: TGTGCCAGCAGCCTCCTAGCGGGAGGGGGAGAGACCCAGTACTTC. It codes for CASSLLAGGGETQYF. Based on the CDR3 plus reference TRBV7-8 and TRBJ2-5, the full variable domain is GAGVSQSPRYKVAKRGQDVALRCDPISGHVSLFWYQQALGQGPEFLTYFQNEAQLDKSGLPSDRFFAERPEGSVSTLKIQRTQQEDSAVYLCASSLLAGGGETQYFGPGTRLLVL.

The chain carries TRBV2 and TRBJ2-4, with D maybe TRBD2 (5 bases). With 1 base removed from V and 0 bases from J, the gap between germline ends came to 7 bases. Germline V gene lookup returns CDR1 SNHLY and CDR2 FYNNEI. CDR3 length: 15 amino acids. The CDR3 region is CASSEDGLAKNIQYF. The DNA for the CDR3 is TGTGCCAGCAGTGAAGACGGACTAGCCAAAAACATTCAGTACTTC.

The chain joins TRBV11-3 to TRBJ2-1, with 12 bases fitting TRBD2. With V trimmed by 3 bases and J by 4 bases, 4 bases remained unmatched. Germline-derived CDR1 and CDR2 are SGHNT and YENEEA. This CDR3 has 16 amino acids. The CDR3 nucleotides are TGTGCCAGCAGCTTCTCGGGACTAGCGGGTTACAATGAGCAGTTCTTC. The encoded protein is CASSFSGLAGYNEQFF.

The chain joins TRBV2 to TRBJ2-6, with unresolved D. V lost 7 bases and J lost 0, with 7 bases in between. The CDR3 runs 14 residues. Germline CDR1 and CDR2: SNHLY and FYNNEI. CDR3 in amino acids: CASKPSSGANVLTF. The CDR3 DNA follows: TGTGCCAGCAAACCCTCCTCTGGGGCCAACGTCCTGACTTTC.

This clone was seen only a few times. The V gene is TRBV9, the J gene TRBJ2-2; D is undetermined. Trimming took off 0 bases at V and 0 bases at J, with 6 bases between the two ends. The CDR3 totals 15 residues. Germline CDR1 reads SGDLS; CDR2 reads YYNGEE. The CDR3 DNA sequence: TGTGCCAGCAGCGTAGACGCAGCGAACACCGGGGAGCTGTTTTTT. Its translation: CASSVDAANTGELFF.

The chain is built from TRBV25-1 and TRBJ1-2; TRBD1 agrees at 12 bases. With V trimmed by 1 base and J by 7 bases, 4 bases remained unmatched. Per the germline V gene, CDR1 is MGHDK and CDR2 is SYGVNS. The CDR3 covers 15 residues. The CDR3 bases are TGTGCCAGCAGTGAATGGGACAGGGGGCGATCTGGCTACACCTTC. Amino acid sequence: CASSEWDRGRSGYTF.

The V gene is TRBV7-3, the J gene TRBJ2-7; 7 positions agree with TRBD1. The V and J ends lost 3 bases and 2 bases, in that order; junction bases with no gene match: 1. CDR3 length: 13 residues. Germline CDR1 is SGHTA and CDR2 is FQGTGA. Here the CDR3 DNA reads TGTGCCAGCAGCTTGGGGACAGCCTACGAGCAGTACTTC. This sequence encodes CASSLGTAYEQYF.

Note on this clone: The same CDR3 also results from other DNA sequences found in this sample. The chain is built from TRBV5-1 and TRBJ2-3; D gene uncertain. CDR3 length: 13 residues. V was trimmed by 0 bases and J by 1 base, leaving 3 bases between them. Germline V gene data show CDR1 as SGHRS and CDR2 as YFSETQ. Here the CDR3 DNA reads TGCGCCAGCAGCTTGGGTGGCACAGATACGCAGTATTTT. It translates to CASSLGGTDTQYF.

The rearrangement uses TRBV29-1 and TRBJ1-3, with D unresolved. This CDR3 spans 12 amino acids. V lost 6 bases, J lost 4 bases, and 10 bases lay in between. Germline V gene lookup returns CDR1 SQVTM and CDR2 ANQGSEA. For the CDR3, the DNA is TGCAGCGTCTCGCCTAACGGAAACACCATATATTTT. As protein: CSVSPNGNTIYF. Full variable domain (missing parts from reference TRBV29-1 and TRBJ1-3): SAVISQKPSRDICQRGTSLTIQCQVDSQVTMMFWYRQQPGQSLTLIATANQGSEATYESGFVIDKFPISRPNLTFSTLTVSNMSPEDSSIYLCSVSPNGNTIYFGEGSWLTVV.

V usage is TRBV25-1 and J usage is TRBJ2-3; possibly TRBD2 for D (5 bases). CDR1 MGHDK and CDR2 SYGVNS come from the germline V gene. V shed 2 bases and J shed 1 base, with 19 bases lying between them. This CDR3 is built from 18 residues. The chain's CDR3 is CASSEALGKGSGTDTQYF. CDR3 DNA sequence: TGTGCCAGCAGTGAAGCTCTCGGGAAAGGCTCGGGCACAGATACGCAGTATTTT. The full variable domain, its missing parts supplied by reference TRBV25-1 and TRBJ2-3, is EADIYQTPRYLVIGTGKKITLECSQTMGHDKMYWYQQDPGMELHLIHYSYGVNSTEKGDLSSESTVSRIRTEHFPLTLESARPSHTSQYLCASSEALGKGSGTDTQYFGPGTRLTVL.